This is a list of T cell receptor beta chains from one sample in a study of shared clonotypes between healthy human individuals. Clones were sequenced by immunoSEQ multiplex PCR, and TCRdb holds only the in-frame ones, with some missing. The sample shows about 1,800,000 clones, roughly 94% of them seen only once. The sample was naive CD8+ T cells sorted from blood. These receptors originate from a man aged 18 to 30 in good health. CDR3s include the opening cysteine and the closing phenylalanine or tryptophan. The D gene is left open where the match is weak. Some rows mark clone size as missing; the rest say once, few, many or name a class of expanded clone.

>TRBJ1-1|TRBV2|.|.
CASSEAEGALNTEAFF
TGTGCCAGCAGTGAAGCGGAGGGAGCTTTGAACACTGAAGCTTTCTTT
>TRBJ1-1|TRBV27|TRBD1|.
CASSLNRGGAEAFF
TGTGCCAGCAGTCTAAACAGGGGAGGAGCTGAAGCTTTCTTT
>TRBJ2-7|TRBV19|TRBD1|.
CASSPGTGAPYEQYF
TGTGCCAGTAGTCCAGGGACAGGCGCTCCCTACGAGCAGTACTTC
>TRBJ2-3|TRBV4-1|.|.
CASSQDRTGRWTDTQYF
TGCGCCAGCAGCCAAGATCGAACAGGGAGGTGGACAGATACGCAGTATTTT
>TRBJ1-1|TRBV2|TRBD1|.
CASSERRTGVMNTEAFF
TGTGCCAGCAGTGAACGTAGGACAGGGGTTATGAACACTGAAGCTTTCTTT
>TRBJ1-1|TRBV7-9|.|.
CASSYLQEATEAFF
TGTGCCAGCAGCTACCTACAGGAGGCCACTGAAGCTTTCTTT
>TRBJ2-1|TRBV19|.|.
CASHPGGTAYNEQFF
TGTGCCAGCCACCCCGGAGGGACAGCCTACAATGAGCAGTTCTTC
>TRBJ2-7|TRBV11-2|TRBD2|.
CASSSGLAVYEQYF
TGTGCCAGCAGCTCCGGACTAGCGGTTTACGAGCAGTACTTC
>TRBJ2-3|TRBV7-2|.|once
CASSLDITSTDTQYF
TGTGCCAGCAGCTTAGATATAACTAGCACAGATACGCAGTATTTT
>TRBJ1-5|TRBV10-3|.|.
CAISDPDGIDQPQHF
TGTGCCATCAGTGACCCTGACGGGATCGATCAGCCCCAGCATTTT
>TRBJ2-7|TRBV27|TRBD1|.
CASRTRQGEYEQYF
TGTGCCAGCAGGACCAGACAGGGGGAGTACGAGCAGTACTTC
>TRBJ1-1|TRBV28|TRBD1|.
CASTLGTGNTEAFF
TGTGCCAGCACCCTGGGGACAGGTAACACTGAAGCTTTCTTT
>TRBJ2-4|TRBV9|TRBD2|.
CASSVAGGWNIQYF
TGTGCCAGCAGCGTAGCGGGAGGCTGGAACATTCAGTACTTC
>TRBJ1-1|TRBV27|.|once
CASSLIPGKGVTEAFF
TGTGCCAGCAGTTTAATTCCCGGGAAGGGCGTCACTGAAGCTTTCTTT
>TRBJ2-7|TRBV7-8|.|once
CASSLPRQVHLSYEQYF
TGTGCCAGCAGCCTTCCGCGACAGGTCCACCTCTCCTACGAGCAGTACTTC
>TRBJ2-1|TRBV30|.|once
CAWSYPREGYNEQFF
TGTGCCTGGAGTTACCCTAGGGAAGGCTACAATGAGCAGTTCTTC
>TRBJ2-7|TRBV19|.|.
CASSVLEGYEQYF
TGTGCCAGTAGTGTACTTGAAGGCTACGAGCAGTACTTC
>TRBJ2-7|TRBV28|TRBD2|once
CASSLLTSDEQYF
TGTGCCAGCAGCCTTCTCACTAGCGACGAGCAGTACTTC
>TRBJ2-1|TRBV28|.|once
CASSFGWSNEQFF
TGTGCCAGCAGTTTTGGGTGGTCCAATGAGCAGTTCTTC
>TRBJ1-1|TRBV11-2|.|.
CASSLVSYLNTEAFF
TGTGCCAGCAGCTTAGTGTCCTATCTGAACACTGAAGCTTTCTTT
>TRBJ2-7|TRBV6-8|TRBD1|.
CAHTGGQGWCCHEQYF
TGTGCCCATACCGGCGGACAGGGGTGGTGTTGCCACGAGCAGTACTTC
>TRBJ2-1|TRBV27|.|.
CASSLSGFNEQFF
TGTGCCAGCAGTTTATCAGGTTTCAATGAGCAGTTCTTC
>TRBJ1-1|TRBV27|.|.
CASSLGGMTEAFF
TGTGCCAGCAGTTTGGGGGGGATGACTGAAGCTTTCTTT
>TRBJ2-1|TRBV30|.|.
CAWNPGNSYNEQFF
TGTGCCTGGAATCCCGGGAACTCCTACAATGAGCAGTTCTTC
>TRBJ2-5|TRBV5-6|.|.
CASSPGDGEETQYF
TGTGCCAGCAGCCCCGGGGACGGCGAAGAGACCCAGTACTTC
>TRBJ1-3|TRBV13|.|.
CASSLGDNSGNTIYF
TGTGCCAGCAGCTTAGGCGACAACTCTGGAAACACCATATATTTT
>TRBJ2-1|TRBV10-3|TRBD1|.
CAIRPGTGEYNEQFF
TGTGCCATCAGGCCCGGGACAGGGGAATACAATGAGCAGTTCTTC
>TRBJ1-5|TRBV19|.|.
CASDPEGNQPQHF
TGTGCCAGTGACCCTGAAGGTAATCAGCCCCAGCATTTT
>TRBJ2-1|TRBV2|.|.
CASTDLQGANNEQFF
TGTGCCAGCACCGACCTACAGGGCGCAAACAATGAGCAGTTCTTC
>TRBJ2-2|TRBV2|.|.
CASSEAKGQGTGELFF
TGTGCCAGCAGTGAAGCCAAGGGGCAGGGCACCGGGGAGCTGTTTTTT
>TRBJ1-1|TRBV10-1|.|.
CASSGTGEAFF
TGCGCCAGCAGTGGGACGGGTGAAGCTTTCTTT
>TRBJ2-7|TRBV9|.|.
CASSVDDSSGYEQYF
TGTGCCAGCAGCGTAGATGACTCCTCGGGATACGAGCAGTACTTC
>TRBJ1-1|TRBV28|.|few
CASSFRMNTEAFF
TGTGCCAGCAGTTTTCGGATGAACACTGAAGCTTTCTTT
>TRBJ2-5|TRBV19|TRBD2|.
CASSMLWVAGEETQYF
TGTGCCAGTAGTATGCTTTGGGTAGCGGGGGAAGAGACCCAGTACTTC
>TRBJ2-3|TRBV2|.|.
CASSEALDTQYF
TGTGCCAGCAGTGAAGCCCTAGATACGCAGTATTTT
>TRBJ1-1|TRBV7-9|.|.
CASSPWMNVGTEAFF
TGTGCCAGCAGCCCTTGGATGAATGTCGGCACTGAAGCTTTCTTT
>TRBJ2-7|TRBV28|.|few
CASSLLVGAYEQYF
TGTGCCAGCAGTTTACTTGTGGGGGCCTACGAGCAGTACTTC
>TRBJ2-3|TRBV4-3|.|.
CASSQGSAGFTDTQYF
TGCGCCAGCAGCCAAGGGTCGGCGGGATTTACAGATACGCAGTATTTT
>TRBJ2-1|TRBV6-6|.|.
CASEGDGVGNEQFF
TGTGCCAGCGAGGGGGACGGAGTCGGAAATGAGCAGTTCTTC
>TRBJ2-2|TRBV19|TRBD2|.
CASSSSGNTGELFF
TGTGCCAGTAGTTCTAGCGGGAACACCGGGGAGCTGTTTTTT
>TRBJ1-1|TRBV19|.|few
CASTGSLWNTEAFF
TGTGCCAGTACGGGGTCCCTTTGGAACACTGAAGCTTTCTTT
>TRBJ1-1|TRBV2|TRBD1|.
CASGGTDTEAFF
TGTGCCAGCGGGGGGACAGACACTGAAGCTTTCTTT
>TRBJ2-1|TRBV11-2|.|.
CAKGGRYNEQFF
TGTGCCAAGGGGGGGAGATACAATGAGCAGTTCTTC
>TRBJ2-7|TRBV7-2|TRBD1|.
CASSLGTGGQYEQYF
TGTGCCAGCAGCTTGGGGACAGGGGGCCAATACGAGCAGTACTTC
>TRBJ2-7|TRBV27|.|.
CASSLKDSSYEQYF
TGTGCCAGCAGTTTAAAGGACAGTTCCTACGAGCAGTACTTC
>TRBJ2-7|TRBV6-6|TRBD2|.
CASSYTTSGTGEQYF
TGTGCCAGCAGTTACACTACTAGCGGGACTGGCGAGCAGTACTTC
>TRBJ2-7|TRBV29-1|TRBD2|.
CSVVSGSSYEQYF
TGCAGCGTTGTTAGCGGGAGTTCCTACGAGCAGTACTTC
>TRBJ2-1|TRBV19|TRBD1|.
CASSSGQGSYNEQFF
TGTGCCAGTAGTTCGGGACAGGGCTCCTACAATGAGCAGTTCTTC
>TRBJ2-1|TRBV4-3|TRBD1|.
CASSQDSGTGSSSNEQFF
TGCGCCAGCAGCCAAGATTCAGGGACAGGCTCAAGTAGCAATGAGCAGTTCTTC
>TRBJ1-5|TRBV27|.|.
CASSTGGPQGQPQHF
TGTGCCAGCAGTACGGGGGGGCCTCAAGGCCAGCCCCAGCATTTT
>TRBJ2-7|TRBV6-6|.|.
CASSWDSRAYEQYF
TGTGCCAGCAGCTGGGACTCCCGGGCCTACGAGCAGTACTTC
>TRBJ1-6|TRBV6-1|.|.
CASTPGRVDNSPLHF
TGTGCCAGCACTCCGGGACGTGTGGATAATTCACCCCTCCACTTT
>TRBJ1-6|TRBV6-1|.|once
CASSEVDSWNSPLHF
TGTGCCAGCAGTGAAGTGGACAGCTGGAATTCACCCCTCCACTTT
>TRBJ1-5|TRBV11-2|.|few
CASTGDQPQHF
TGTGCCAGCACGGGGGATCAGCCCCAGCATTTT
>TRBJ2-5|TRBV19|.|.
CASSRDLEETQYF
TGTGCCAGTAGTAGGGACTTGGAGGAGACCCAGTACTTC
>TRBJ2-3|TRBV27|.|.
CASSLGAGSGTDTQYF
TGTGCCAGCAGTTTAGGGGCGGGTTCCGGCACAGATACGCAGTATTTT
>TRBJ2-1|TRBV6-1|TRBD2|.
CASRAGGTYNEQFF
TGTGCCAGCAGGGCGGGGGGCACCTACAATGAGCAGTTCTTC
>TRBJ1-1|TRBV6-6|TRBD1|.
CASSYTSTGYNTEAFF
TGTGCCAGCAGTTACACTTCGACAGGGTACAACACTGAAGCTTTCTTT